Each of the 10 T cell receptor beta chains below was sequenced from the same sample in a study of early T cells in non-severe SARS-CoV-2 infection. TCRdb re-derived calls from the 5' RACE reads in MiXCR, one entry per CDR3 protein. Here the sample spans more than 95,000 distinct CDR3 sequences, about 15% being singletons. The sequenced sample consisted of whole blood. The origin of the receptors is an adult who was a healthcare worker with PCR-confirmed SARS-CoV-2 infection or an uninfected control (not recorded which).

This clonotype appeared a few times. The chain joins TRBV13 to TRBJ1-1; D remains unclear. Between the trimmed V and J ends, which lost 3 bases and 2 bases, there was a span of 13 bases. Germline V CDR1 and CDR2: PRHDT, FYEKMQ (reference sequence). This CDR3 spans 15 amino acids. The CDR3 reads CASSFVQQPNTEAFF. For the CDR3, the DNA is TGTGCCAGCAGCTTTGTTCAGCAGCCTAACACTGAAGCTTTCTTT. The full variable domain, its missing parts supplied by reference TRBV13 and TRBJ1-1, is AAGVIQSPRHLIKEKRETATLKCYPIPRHDTVYWYQQGPGQDPQFLISFYEKMQSDKGSIPDRFSAQQFSDYHSELNMSSLELGDSALYFCASSFVQQPNTEAFFGQGTRLTVV.

The J gene is TRBJ2-4, the V gene TRBV3-1, with 8 bases aligning to TRBD1. The CDR3 extends over 14 amino acids. Germline CDR1 LGHDT, CDR2 YNNKEL (reference sequence). The junction had 8 bases not matched to a gene; V was cut back by 4 bases and J by 9 bases. The CDR3 sequence is CASSRTTGDSIQYF. The CDR3 coding sequence is TGTGCCAGCAGCCGAACGACAGGGGATAGCATTCAGTACTTC.

There are many counts of this clonotype. J is TRBJ1-6 and V is TRBV5-1, with D unresolved. With 4 bases removed from V and 5 bases from J, the gap between germline ends came to 13 bases. This CDR3 has 15 residues. Germline CDR1 and CDR2: SGHRS and YFSETQ. CDR3 region: CASSEGPSDNSPLHF. The CDR3 nucleotides read TGCGCCAGCAGCGAGGGCCCAAGCGATAATTCACCCCTCCACTTT.

The chain carries TRBV9 and TRBJ2-3; the D call may be TRBD1 or TRBD2 (6 bases each). CDR3 length: 12 amino acids. The germline V gene has CDR1 SGDLS and CDR2 YYNGEE. V was cut by 7 bases and J by 6 bases, with 12 bases left in between. The CDR3 sequence is CASGGPGDTQYF. The CDR3 DNA sequence: TGTGCCAGCGGGGGGCCTGGGGATACGCAGTATTTT.

This clonotype was found a few times. This chain connects TRBV7-9 to TRBJ2-3, with no clear D. This CDR3 region has 12 residues. Germline V CDR1 and CDR2: SEHNR, FQNEAQ (reference sequence). Trimming took 5 bases from V and 11 from J, leaving 14 bases between them. The CDR3 spells CASSHYQGLQYF. The CDR3 coding sequence is TGTGCCAGCAGCCATTACCAAGGCCTGCAGTATTTT.

This clonotype was recorded only once. The V call is TRBV20-1, the J call TRBJ2-1; 7 nucleotides agree with TRBD1. Germline V gene sequence: CDR1 DFQATT, CDR2 SNEGSKA (reference sequence). The CDR3 has 15 amino acids. The trim removed 3 bases at V and 0 bases at J, leaving 5 bases unmatched. The CDR3 reads CSARRDSLSYNEQFF. CDR3 nucleotides: TGCAGTGCTAGGAGGGACAGTCTCTCCTACAATGAGCAGTTCTTC.

The chain combines TRBV19 with TRBJ1-5, with D perhaps TRBD1 (5 bases). Trimming stripped 6 bases from V and 6 bases from J, with 18 bases between. CDR3 length: 15 residues. Germline CDR1 LNHDA, CDR2 SQIVND (reference sequence). The CDR3 sequence is CASSPYYQGSQPQHF. CDR3 DNA sequence: TGTGCCAGTAGCCCGTATTACCAGGGAAGTCAGCCCCAGCATTTT.

The CDR3 DNA sequence: TGTGCCAGCAGTTACTCTGGGGCTGGTTGGCCCCAGCATTTT. As protein: CASSYSGAGWPQHF. The chain combines TRBV6-5 with TRBJ1-5; tentative D call: TRBD1 (5 bases). V was clipped by 0 bases and J by 9 bases, with 12 bases between them. The CDR3 spans 14 residues. Germline V CDR1 and CDR2: MNHEY, SVGAGI.

With regard to this clonotype: An end of the junction differs from the germline gene, which may be a read error. The chain links TRBV5-1 to TRBJ1-1; weak D call: TRBD1 (6 bases). The CDR3 is made up of 16 amino acids. In germline, CDR1 is SGHRS, CDR2 YFSETQ. For the CDR3, the DNA is TGCGCCAGCGGCTTAAATGTCCGGGGGGCGAGCACTGAAGCTTTCTTT. This translates into CASGLNVRGASTEAFF.

V and J are TRBV10-3 and TRBJ2-5; either TRBD1 or TRBD2 may supply D (6 bases each). Germline V gene lookup returns CDR1 ENHRY and CDR2 SYGVKD. CDR3 length: 14 amino acids. V was pared by 7 bases and J by 2 bases, with 14 bases between. The CDR3: CAITATGTQETQYF. The DNA of the CDR3 is TGTGCCATCACCGCTACAGGGACTCAAGAGACCCAGTACTTC.